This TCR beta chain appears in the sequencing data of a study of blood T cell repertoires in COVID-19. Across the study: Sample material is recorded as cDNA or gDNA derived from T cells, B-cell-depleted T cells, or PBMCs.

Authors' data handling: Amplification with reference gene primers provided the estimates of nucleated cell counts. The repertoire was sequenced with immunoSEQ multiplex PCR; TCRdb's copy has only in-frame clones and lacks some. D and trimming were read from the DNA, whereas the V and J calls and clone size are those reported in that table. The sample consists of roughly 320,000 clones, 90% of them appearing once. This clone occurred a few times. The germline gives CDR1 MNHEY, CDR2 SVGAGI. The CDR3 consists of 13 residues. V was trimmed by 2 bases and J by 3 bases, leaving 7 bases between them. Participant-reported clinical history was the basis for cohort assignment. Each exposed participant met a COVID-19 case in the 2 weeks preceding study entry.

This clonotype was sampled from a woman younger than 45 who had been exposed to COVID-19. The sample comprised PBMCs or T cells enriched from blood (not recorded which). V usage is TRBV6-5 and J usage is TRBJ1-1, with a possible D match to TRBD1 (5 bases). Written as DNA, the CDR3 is TGTGCCAGCAGTTACATGGGGCACACTGAAGCTTTCTTT. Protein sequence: CASSYMGHTEAFF.